This T cell receptor beta chain was obtained from a study of T cell changes during pregnancy in multiple sclerosis. A word on this clone: Other DNA sequences in the same sample also yield this CDR3.

Trimming removed 4 bases at V and 1 base at J, with 2 bases between. Germline V gene data show CDR1 as MNHEY and CDR2 as SMNVEV (reference sequence). This CDR3 is 11 amino acids long. The repertoire was sequenced with immunoSEQ multiplex PCR; TCRdb's copy has only in-frame clones and lacks some. The sample yields 39,000 or so clones, about 90% seen once. This TCR came from a female donor with multiple sclerosis, enrolled in a pregnancy study. Material: CD8+ T cells from peripheral blood mononuclear cells, obtained after pregnancy. The genes are TRBV27 and TRBJ2-7, with D hard to call. CDR3 amino acids: CASSSSYEQYF. CDR3 bases: TGTGCCAGCAGTTCGTCCTACGAGCAGTACTTC.